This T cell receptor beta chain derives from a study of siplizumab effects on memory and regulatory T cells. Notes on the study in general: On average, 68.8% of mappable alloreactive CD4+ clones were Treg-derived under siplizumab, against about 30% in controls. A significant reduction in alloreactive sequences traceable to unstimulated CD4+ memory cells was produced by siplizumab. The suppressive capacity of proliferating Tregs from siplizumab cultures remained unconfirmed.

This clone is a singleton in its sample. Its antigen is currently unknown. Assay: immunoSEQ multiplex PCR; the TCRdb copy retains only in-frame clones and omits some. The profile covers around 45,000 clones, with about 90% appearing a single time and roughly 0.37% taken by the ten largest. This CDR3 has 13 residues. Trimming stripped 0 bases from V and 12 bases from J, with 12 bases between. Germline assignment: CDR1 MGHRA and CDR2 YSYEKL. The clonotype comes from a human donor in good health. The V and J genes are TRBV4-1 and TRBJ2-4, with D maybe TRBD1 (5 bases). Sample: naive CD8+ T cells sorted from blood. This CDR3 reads CASSQDRQQAQYF. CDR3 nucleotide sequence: TGCGCCAGCAGCCAAGATCGGCAACAGGCTCAGTACTTC.